This entry concerns a single T cell receptor beta chain. This record belongs to a study of cytomegalovirus exposure and HLA in healthy donors. The PCR contained 60 Vbeta and 13 Jbeta primers. Profiling relied on immunoSEQ multiplex PCR, and the TCRdb table lists in-frame clones only, not all of them. The sample shows about 200,000 clones, roughly 80% of them seen only once. Input material: PBMCs. The receptor was derived from a man aged 35 to 55 in good health and CMV-seropositive.

The CDR3 spells CASDQGQVQETQYF. CDR3 in DNA: TGTGCCAGCGATCAAGGACAGGTACAAGAGACCCAGTACTTC. The chain employs TRBV7-2 and TRBJ2-5; 7 nucleotides agree with TRBD1. With V trimmed by 8 bases and J by 2 bases, 8 bases remained unmatched. The germline V gene has CDR1 SGHTA and CDR2 FQGNSA. The CDR3 totals 14 residues.